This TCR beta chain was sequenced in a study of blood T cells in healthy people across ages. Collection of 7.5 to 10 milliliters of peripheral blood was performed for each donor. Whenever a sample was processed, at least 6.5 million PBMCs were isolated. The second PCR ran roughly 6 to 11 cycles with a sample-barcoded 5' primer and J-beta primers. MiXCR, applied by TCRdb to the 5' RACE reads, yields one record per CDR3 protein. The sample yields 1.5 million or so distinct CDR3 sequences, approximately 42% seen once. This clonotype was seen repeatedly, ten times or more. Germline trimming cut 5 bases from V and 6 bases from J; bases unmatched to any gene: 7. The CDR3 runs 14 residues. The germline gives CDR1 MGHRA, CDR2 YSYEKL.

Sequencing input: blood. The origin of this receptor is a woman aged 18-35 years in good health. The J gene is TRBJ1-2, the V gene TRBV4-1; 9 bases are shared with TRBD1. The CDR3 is CASSVRTGDHGYTF. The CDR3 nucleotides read TGCGCCAGCAGCGTACGGACAGGGGATCATGGCTACACCTTC.